The source of this TCR beta chain is a study of blood T cell repertoires in COVID-19. Background on the study: Material from acute and convalescent COVID-19 was sourced from the United States, Italy and Spain.

V was pared by 5 bases and J by 8 bases, with 18 bases between. Germline values: CDR1 LNHDA, CDR2 SQIVND (reference sequence). This CDR3 contains 15 residues. This clone was observed a handful of times. Some clones are missing from TCRdb's copy, which holds only in-frame ones; the method was immunoSEQ multiplex PCR. The sample lists some 78,000 clones, approximately 89% occurring once. The TCR sequence derives from a man aged 50-60 years with active or convalescent COVID-19. Sequencing input: peripheral blood. This sequence joins TRBV19 and TRBJ1-4, with a possible D match to TRBD1 (6 bases). DNA of the CDR3: TGTGCCAGTAGTGAAACAGGGAGCTCTTTGGAAAAACTGTTTTTT. Translation gives CASSETGSSLEKLFF.